The 2 T cell receptor beta chains reported below all come from one sample, sequenced in a study of blood T cell repertoires in COVID-19. Data came from immunoSEQ multiplex PCR; TCRdb stores just in-frame clones and leaves some out. Found here are some 70,000 clones, around 91% of them singletons; the top ten hold under 0.65%. Sequenced sample: peripheral blood. The receptors come from a man aged 45-60 years with COVID-19, enrolled during active disease.

Here the CDR3 reads CASSQLTGSEHEQYF. CDR3 DNA: TGCGCCAGCAGCCAGTTGACAGGGAGTGAACACGAGCAGTACTTC. The gene calls are TRBV4-3 and TRBJ2-7, with 7 bases that match TRBD1. CDR3 length: 15 amino acids. Germline V lookup: CDR1 LGHNA, CDR2 YSLEER. V lost 3 bases, J lost 5 bases, and 10 bases stayed unmatched.

This chain links TRBV27 with TRBJ2-7; 9 bases map to TRBD1. This CDR3 spans 13 amino acids. Losses at the gene ends were 3 bases for V and 5 bases for J; bases not matched to a gene: 2. The germline V gene has CDR1 MNHEY and CDR2 SMNVEV (reference sequence). CDR3 in amino acids: CASSLGQGDEQYF. The CDR3 coding sequence is TGTGCCAGCAGTTTGGGACAGGGAGACGAGCAGTACTTC.